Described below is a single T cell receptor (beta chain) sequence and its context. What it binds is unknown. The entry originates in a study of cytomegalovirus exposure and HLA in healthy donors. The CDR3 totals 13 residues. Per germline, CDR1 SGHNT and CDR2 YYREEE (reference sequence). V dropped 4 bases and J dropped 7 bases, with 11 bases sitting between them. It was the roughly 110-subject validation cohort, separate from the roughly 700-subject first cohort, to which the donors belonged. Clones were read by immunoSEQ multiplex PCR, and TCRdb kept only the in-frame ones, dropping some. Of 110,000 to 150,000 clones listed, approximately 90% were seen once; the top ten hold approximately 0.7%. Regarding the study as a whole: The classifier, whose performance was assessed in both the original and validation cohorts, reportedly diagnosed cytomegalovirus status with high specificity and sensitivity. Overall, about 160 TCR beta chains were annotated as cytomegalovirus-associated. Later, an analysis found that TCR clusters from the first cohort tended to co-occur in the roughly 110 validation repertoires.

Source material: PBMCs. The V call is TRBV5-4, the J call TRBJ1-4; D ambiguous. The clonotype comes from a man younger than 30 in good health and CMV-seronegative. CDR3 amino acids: CASSLPGTEKLFF. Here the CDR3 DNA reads TGTGCCAGCAGCCTCCCGGGTACTGAAAAACTGTTTTTT.